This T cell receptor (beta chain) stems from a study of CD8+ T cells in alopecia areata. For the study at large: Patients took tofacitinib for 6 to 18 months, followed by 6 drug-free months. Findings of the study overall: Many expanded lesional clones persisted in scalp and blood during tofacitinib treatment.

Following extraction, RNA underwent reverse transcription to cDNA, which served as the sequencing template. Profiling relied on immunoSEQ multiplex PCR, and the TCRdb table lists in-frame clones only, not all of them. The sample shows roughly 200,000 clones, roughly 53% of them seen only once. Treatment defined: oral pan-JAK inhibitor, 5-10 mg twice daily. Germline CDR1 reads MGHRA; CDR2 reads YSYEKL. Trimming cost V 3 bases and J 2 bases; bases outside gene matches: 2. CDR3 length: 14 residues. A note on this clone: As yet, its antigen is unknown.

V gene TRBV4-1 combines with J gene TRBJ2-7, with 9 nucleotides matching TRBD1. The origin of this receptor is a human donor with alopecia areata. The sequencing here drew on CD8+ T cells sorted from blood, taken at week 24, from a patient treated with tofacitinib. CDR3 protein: CASSQGTGTYEQYF. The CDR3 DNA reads TGCGCCAGCAGCCAGGGGACAGGGACCTACGAGCAGTACTTC.